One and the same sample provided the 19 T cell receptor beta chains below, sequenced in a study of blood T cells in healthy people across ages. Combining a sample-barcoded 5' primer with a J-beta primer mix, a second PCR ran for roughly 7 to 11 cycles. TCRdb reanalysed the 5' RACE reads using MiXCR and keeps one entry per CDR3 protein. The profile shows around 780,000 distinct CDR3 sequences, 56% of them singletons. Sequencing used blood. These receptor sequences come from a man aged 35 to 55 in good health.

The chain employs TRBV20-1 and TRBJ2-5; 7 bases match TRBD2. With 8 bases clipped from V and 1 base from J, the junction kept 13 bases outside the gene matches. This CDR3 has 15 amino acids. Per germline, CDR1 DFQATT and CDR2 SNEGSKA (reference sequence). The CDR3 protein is CSTTAPSGGQETQYF. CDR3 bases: TGCAGTACTACCGCCCCGTCGGGGGGCCAAGAGACCCAGTACTTC.

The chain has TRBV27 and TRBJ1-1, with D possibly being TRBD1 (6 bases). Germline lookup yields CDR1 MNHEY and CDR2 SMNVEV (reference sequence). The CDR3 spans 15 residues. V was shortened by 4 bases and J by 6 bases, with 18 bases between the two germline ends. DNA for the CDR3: TGTGCCAGCAGTTCGAAAGTGATACAGGGTCCTGAAGCTTTCTTT. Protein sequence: CASSSKVIQGPEAFF.

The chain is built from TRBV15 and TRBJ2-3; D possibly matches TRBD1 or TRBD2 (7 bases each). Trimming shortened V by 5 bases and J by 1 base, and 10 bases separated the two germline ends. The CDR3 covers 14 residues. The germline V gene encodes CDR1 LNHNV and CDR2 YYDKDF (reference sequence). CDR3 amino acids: CATSPGGGTDTQYF. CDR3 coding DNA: TGTGCCACCAGCCCAGGGGGGGGCACAGATACGCAGTATTTT.

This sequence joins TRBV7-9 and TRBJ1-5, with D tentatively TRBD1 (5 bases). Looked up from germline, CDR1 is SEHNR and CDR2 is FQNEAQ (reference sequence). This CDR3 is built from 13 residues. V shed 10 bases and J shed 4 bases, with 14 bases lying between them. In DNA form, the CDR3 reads TGTGCCATGCAGACAGAGAAGAATCAGCCCCAGCATTTT. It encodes CAMQTEKNQPQHF.

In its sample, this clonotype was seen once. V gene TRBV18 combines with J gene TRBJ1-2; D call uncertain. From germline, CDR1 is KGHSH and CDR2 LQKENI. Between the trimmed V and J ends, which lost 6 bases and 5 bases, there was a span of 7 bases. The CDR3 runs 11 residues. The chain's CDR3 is CASSFVYGYTF. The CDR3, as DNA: TGTGCCAGCTCTTTCGTTTATGGCTACACCTTC.

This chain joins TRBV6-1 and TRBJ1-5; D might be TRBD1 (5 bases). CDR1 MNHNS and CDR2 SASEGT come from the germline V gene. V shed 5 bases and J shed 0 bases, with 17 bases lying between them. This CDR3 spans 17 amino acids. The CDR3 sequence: CASSPRDDEYSNQPQHF. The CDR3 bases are TGTGCCAGCAGTCCCCGGGACGACGAATATAGCAATCAGCCCCAGCATTTT.

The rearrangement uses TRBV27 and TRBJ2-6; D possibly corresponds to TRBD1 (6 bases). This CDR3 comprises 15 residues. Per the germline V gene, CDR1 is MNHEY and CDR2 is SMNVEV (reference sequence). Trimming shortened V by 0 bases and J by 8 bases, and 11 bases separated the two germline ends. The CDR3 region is CASSLSGAGTNVLTF. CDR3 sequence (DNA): TGTGCCAGCAGTTTATCGGGGGCAGGAACCAACGTCCTGACTTTC.

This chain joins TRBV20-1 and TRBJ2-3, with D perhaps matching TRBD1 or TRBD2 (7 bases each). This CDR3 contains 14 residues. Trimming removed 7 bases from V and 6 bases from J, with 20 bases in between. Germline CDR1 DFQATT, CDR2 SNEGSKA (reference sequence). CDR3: CSVLAGGARDTQYF. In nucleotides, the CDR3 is TGCAGTGTACTCGCAGGGGGGGCACGCGATACGCAGTATTTT.

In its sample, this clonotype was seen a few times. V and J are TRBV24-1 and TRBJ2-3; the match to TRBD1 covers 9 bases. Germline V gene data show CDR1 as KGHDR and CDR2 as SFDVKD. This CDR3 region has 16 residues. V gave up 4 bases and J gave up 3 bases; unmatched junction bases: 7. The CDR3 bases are TGTGCCACCAGTGAATTACGGACAGGGGTGACAGATACGCAGTATTTT. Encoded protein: CATSELRTGVTDTQYF.

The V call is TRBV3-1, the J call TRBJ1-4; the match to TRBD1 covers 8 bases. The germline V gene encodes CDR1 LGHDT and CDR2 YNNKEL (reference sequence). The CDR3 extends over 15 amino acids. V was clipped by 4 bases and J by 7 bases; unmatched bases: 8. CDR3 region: CASSPIGQGGEKLFF. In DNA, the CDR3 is TGTGCCAGCAGCCCGATCGGACAGGGTGGTGAAAAACTGTTTTTT.

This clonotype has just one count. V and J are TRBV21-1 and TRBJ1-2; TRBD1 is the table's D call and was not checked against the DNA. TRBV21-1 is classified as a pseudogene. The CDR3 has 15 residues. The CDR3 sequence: CASSTSGRGLCGYTF. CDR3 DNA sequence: TGTGCCAGCAGCACCTCGGGCAGGGGATTGTGTGGCTACACCTTC.

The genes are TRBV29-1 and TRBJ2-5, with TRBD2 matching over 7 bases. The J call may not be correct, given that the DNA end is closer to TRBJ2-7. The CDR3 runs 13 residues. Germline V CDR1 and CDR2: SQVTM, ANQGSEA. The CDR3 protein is CSAEREGGYEQYF. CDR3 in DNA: TGCAGCGCGGAGCGGGAAGGTGGGTACGAGCAGTACTTC.

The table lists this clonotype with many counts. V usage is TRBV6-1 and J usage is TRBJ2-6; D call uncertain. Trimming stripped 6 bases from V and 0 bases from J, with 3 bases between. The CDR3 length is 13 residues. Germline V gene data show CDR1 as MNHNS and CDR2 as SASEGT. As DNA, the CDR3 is TGTGCCAGCAGAAACTCTGGGGCCAACGTCCTGACTTTC. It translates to CASRNSGANVLTF.

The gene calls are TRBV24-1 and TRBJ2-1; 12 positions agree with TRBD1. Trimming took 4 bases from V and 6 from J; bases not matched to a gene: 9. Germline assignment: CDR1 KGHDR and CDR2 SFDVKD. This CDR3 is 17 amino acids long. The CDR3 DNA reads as TGTGCCACCAGTGACCCCGTGGGACAGGGGGCCCTCAATGAGCAGTTCTTC. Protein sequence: CATSDPVGQGALNEQFF.

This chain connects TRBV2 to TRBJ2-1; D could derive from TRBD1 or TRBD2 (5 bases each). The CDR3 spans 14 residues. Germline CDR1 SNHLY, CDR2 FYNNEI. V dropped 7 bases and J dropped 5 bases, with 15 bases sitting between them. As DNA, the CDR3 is TGTGCCAGCAAGTGGTGGGGGTCCAACAATGAGCAGTTCTTC. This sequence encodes CASKWWGSNNEQFF.

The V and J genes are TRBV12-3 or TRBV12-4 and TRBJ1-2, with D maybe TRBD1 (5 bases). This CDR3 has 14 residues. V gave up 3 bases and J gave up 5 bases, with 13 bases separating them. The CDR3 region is CASSLDNVFYGYTF. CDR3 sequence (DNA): TGTGCCAGCAGTTTGGACAATGTCTTTTATGGCTACACCTTC.

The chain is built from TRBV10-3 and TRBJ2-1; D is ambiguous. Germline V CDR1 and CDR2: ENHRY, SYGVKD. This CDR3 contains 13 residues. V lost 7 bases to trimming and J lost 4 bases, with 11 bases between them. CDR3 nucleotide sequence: TGTGCCATCATGTCATACAGTTACAATGAGCAGTTCTTC. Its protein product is CAIMSYSYNEQFF.

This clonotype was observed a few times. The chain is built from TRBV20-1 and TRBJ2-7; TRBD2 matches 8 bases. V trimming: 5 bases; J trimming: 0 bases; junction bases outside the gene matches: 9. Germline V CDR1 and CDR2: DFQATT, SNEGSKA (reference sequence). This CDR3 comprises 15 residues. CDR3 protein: CSAGISGMTSYEQYF. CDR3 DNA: TGCAGTGCTGGCATTAGCGGGATGACCTCCTACGAGCAGTACTTC.

The CDR3 region has the DNA TGCGCCAGCAGTGGGATTGGGGATAAGCAGTACTTC. Amino acid sequence: CASSGIGDKQYF. V usage is TRBV10-2 and J usage is TRBJ2-7; D gene unclear. CDR1 and CDR2 from the germline V gene are WSHSY and SAAADI. CDR3 size: 12 residues. Trimming cost V 4 bases and J 8 bases, with 12 bases left between them.